The source of this T cell receptor (beta chain) is a study of blood T cell repertoires in COVID-19. Across the whole study: T cells, B-cell-depleted T cells, or PBMCs supplied cDNA or gDNA.

Libraries were prepared by immunoSEQ multiplex PCR; TCRdb keeps only in-frame clonotypes and omits some of them. Of roughly 170,000 clones in the sample, around 79% were seen once. CDR1 is LNHDA and CDR2 is SQIVND in the germline V gene (reference sequence). With V trimmed by 8 bases and J by 2 bases, 11 bases remained unmatched. The CDR3 consists of 15 residues. This TCR was recovered from a woman between 65 and 79 years old with acute or convalescent COVID-19. Sequences were obtained from peripheral blood. V usage is TRBV19 and J usage is TRBJ2-7; 8 nucleotides match TRBD1. CDR3 DNA sequence: TGTGCCAGTTCAGGGGGCAGACCTAGGACCTACGAGCAGTACTTC. It specifies CASSGGRPRTYEQYF.